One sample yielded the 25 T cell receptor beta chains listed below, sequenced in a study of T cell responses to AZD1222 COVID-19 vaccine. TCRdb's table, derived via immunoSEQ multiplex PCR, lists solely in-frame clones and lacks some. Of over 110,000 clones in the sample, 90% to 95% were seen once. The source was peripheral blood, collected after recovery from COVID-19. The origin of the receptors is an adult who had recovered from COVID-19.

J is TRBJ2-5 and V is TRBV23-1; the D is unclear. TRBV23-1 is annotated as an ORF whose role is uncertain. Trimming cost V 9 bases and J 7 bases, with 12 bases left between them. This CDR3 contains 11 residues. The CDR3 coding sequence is TGCGCCAGGGAGATGGTAAGGACCCAGTACTTC. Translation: CAREMVRTQYF.

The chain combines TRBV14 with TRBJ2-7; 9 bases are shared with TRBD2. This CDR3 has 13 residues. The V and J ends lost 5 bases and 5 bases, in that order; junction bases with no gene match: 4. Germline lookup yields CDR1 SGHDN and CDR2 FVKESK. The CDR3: CASSLTSGNEQYF. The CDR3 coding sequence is TGTGCCAGCAGCTTGACTAGCGGTAACGAGCAGTACTTC.

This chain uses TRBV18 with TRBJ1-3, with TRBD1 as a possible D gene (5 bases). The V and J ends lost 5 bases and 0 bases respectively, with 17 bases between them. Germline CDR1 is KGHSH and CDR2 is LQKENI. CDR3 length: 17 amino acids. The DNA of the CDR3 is TGTGCCAGCTCAGAATCTCAGGGCGCAAGCTCTGGAAACACCATATATTTT. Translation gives CASSESQGASSGNTIYF.

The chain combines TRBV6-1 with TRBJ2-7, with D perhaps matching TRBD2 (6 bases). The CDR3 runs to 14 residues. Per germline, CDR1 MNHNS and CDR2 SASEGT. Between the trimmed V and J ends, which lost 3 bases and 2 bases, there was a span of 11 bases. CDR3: CASSDVADAYEQYF. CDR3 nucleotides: TGTGCCAGCAGTGATGTAGCGGACGCCTACGAGCAGTACTTC.

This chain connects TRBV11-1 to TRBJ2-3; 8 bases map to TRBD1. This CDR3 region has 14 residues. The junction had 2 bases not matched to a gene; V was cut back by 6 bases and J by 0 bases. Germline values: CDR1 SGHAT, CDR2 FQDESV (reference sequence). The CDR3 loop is CASRTGASTDTQYF. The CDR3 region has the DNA TGTGCCAGCAGGACAGGGGCTAGCACAGATACGCAGTATTTT.

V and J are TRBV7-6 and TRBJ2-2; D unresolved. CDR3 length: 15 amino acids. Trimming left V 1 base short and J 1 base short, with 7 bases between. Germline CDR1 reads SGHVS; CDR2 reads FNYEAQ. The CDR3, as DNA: TGTGCCAGCAGCTTAGTGGGCGGGAACACCGGGGAGCTGTTTTTT. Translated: CASSLVGGNTGELFF.

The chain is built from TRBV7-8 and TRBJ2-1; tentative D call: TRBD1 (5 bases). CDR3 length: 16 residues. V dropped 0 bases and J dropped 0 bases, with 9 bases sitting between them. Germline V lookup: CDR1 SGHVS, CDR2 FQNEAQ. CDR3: CASSLAVGLSYNEQFF. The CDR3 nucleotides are TGTGCCAGCAGCTTAGCAGTGGGGCTCTCCTACAATGAGCAGTTCTTC.

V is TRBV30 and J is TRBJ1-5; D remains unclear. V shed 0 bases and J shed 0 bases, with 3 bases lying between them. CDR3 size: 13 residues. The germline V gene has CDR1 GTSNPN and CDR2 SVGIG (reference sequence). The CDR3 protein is CAWSVSSNQPQHF. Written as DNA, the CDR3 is TGTGCCTGGAGTGTAAGTAGCAATCAGCCCCAGCATTTT.

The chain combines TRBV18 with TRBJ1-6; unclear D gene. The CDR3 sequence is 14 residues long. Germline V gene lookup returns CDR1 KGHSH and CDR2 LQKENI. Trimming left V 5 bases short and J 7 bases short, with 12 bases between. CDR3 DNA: TGTGCCAGCTCATCTGGGGTGGAAAATTCACCCCTCCACTTT. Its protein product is CASSSGVENSPLHF.

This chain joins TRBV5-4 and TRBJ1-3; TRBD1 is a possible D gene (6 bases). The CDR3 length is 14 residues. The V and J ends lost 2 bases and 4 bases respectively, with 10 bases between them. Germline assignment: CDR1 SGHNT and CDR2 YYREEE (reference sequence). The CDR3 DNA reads TGTGCCAGCAGCTTACCGGGGGCGGGAAACACCATATATTTT. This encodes CASSLPGAGNTIYF.

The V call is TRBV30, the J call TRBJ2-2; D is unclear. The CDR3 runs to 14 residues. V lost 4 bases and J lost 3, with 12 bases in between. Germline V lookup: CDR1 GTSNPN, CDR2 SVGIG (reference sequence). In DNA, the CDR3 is TGTGCCTGGAAAAGAGTGGAGCACACCGGGGAGCTGTTTTTT. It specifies CAWKRVEHTGELFF. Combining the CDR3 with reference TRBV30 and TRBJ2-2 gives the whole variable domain SQTIHQWPATLVQPVGSPLSLECTVEGTSNPNLYWYRQAAGRGLQLLFYSVGIGQISSEVPQNLSASRPQDRQFILSSKKLLLSDSGFYLCAWKRVEHTGELFFGEGSRLTVL.

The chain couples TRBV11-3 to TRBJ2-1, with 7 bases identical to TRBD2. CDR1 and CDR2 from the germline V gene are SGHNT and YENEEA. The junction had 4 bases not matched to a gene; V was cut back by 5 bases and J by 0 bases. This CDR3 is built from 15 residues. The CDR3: CASSDGGSSYNEQFF. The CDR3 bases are TGTGCCAGCAGCGACGGCGGGAGCTCCTACAATGAGCAGTTCTTC.

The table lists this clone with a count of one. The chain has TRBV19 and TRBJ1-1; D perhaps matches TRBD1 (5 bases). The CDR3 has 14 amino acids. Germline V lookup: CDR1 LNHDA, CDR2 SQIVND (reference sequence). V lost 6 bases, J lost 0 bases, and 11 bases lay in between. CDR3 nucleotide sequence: TGTGCCAGTAGGCCCGGGACGGTGAACACTGAAGCTTTCTTT. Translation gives CASRPGTVNTEAFF.

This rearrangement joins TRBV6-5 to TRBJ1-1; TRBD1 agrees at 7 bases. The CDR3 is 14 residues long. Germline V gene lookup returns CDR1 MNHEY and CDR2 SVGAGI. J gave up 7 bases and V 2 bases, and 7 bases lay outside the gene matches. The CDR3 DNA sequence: TGTGCCAGCAGTTACCGTCGACAGGGTGATGAAGCTTTCTTT. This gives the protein CASSYRRQGDEAFF.

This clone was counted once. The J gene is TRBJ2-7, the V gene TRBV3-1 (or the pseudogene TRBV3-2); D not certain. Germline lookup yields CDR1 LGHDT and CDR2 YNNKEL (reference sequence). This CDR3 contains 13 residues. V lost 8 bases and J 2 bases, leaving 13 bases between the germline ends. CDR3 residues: CASSSDLAYEQYF. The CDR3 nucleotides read TGTGCCAGCTCTTCTGATTTAGCCTACGAGCAGTACTTC.

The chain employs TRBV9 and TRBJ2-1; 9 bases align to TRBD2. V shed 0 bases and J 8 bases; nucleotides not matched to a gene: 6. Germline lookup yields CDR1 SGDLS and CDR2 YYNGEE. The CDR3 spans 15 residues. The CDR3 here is CASSVGVSGRDEQFF. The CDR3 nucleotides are TGTGCCAGCAGCGTAGGGGTTAGCGGGAGAGATGAGCAGTTCTTC.

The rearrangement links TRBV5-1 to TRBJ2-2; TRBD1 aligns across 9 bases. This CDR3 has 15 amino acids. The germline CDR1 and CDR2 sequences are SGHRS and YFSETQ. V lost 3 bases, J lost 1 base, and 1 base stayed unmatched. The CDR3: CASSSGQGNTGELFF. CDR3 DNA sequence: TGCGCCAGCAGCTCGGGACAGGGGAACACCGGGGAGCTGTTTTTT.

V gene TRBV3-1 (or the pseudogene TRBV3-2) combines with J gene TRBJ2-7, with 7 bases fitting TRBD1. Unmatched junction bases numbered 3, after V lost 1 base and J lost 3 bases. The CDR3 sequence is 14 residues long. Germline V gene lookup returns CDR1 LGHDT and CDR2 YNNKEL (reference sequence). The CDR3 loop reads CASSQGTGYYEQYF. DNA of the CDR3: TGTGCCAGCAGCCAAGGGACAGGTTACTACGAGCAGTACTTC.

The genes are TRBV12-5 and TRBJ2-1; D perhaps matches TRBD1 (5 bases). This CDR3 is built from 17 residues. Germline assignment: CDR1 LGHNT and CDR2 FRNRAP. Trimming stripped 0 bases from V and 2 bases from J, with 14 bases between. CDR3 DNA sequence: TGTGCTAGTGGTTTGGTATTGGGGCGACGCCCCTACAATGAGCAGTTCTTC. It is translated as CASGLVLGRRPYNEQFF.

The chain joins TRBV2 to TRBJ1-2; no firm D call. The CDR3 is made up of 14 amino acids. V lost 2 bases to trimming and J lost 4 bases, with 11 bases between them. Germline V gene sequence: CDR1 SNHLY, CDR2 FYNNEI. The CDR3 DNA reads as TGTGCCAGCAGTGAATCAGAGATGAGCTATGGCTACACCTTC. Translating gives CASSESEMSYGYTF.

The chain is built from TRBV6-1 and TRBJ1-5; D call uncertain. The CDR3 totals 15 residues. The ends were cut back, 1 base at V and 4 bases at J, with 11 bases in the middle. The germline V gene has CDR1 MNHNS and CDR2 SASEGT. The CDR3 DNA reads TGTGCCAGCAGTGAAGGGCCATGGGGAAATCAGCCCCAGCATTTT. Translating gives CASSEGPWGNQPQHF.

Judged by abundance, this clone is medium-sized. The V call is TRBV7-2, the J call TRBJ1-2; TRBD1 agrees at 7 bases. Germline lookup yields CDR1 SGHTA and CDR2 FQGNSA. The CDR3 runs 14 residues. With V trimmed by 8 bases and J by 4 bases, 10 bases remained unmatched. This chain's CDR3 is CASPFPGGIYGYTF. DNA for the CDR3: TGTGCCAGCCCCTTCCCAGGGGGTATCTATGGCTACACCTTC.

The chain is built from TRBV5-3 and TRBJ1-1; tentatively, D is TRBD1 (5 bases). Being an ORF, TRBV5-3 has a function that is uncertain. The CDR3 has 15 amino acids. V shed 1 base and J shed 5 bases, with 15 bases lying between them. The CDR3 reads CARSLLIDKGTEAFF. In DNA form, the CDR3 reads TGTGCCAGAAGCTTGTTAATCGACAAGGGGACTGAAGCTTTCTTT.

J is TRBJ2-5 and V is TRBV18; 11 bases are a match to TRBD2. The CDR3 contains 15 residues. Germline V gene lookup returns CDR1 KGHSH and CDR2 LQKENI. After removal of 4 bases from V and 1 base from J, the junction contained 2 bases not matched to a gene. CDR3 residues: CASSRLAGSQETQYF. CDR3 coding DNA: TGTGCCAGCTCACGACTAGCGGGATCCCAAGAGACCCAGTACTTC. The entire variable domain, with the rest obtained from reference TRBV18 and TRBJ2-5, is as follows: NAGVMQNPRHLVRRRGQEARLRCSPMKGHSHVYWYRQLPEEGLKFMVYLQKENIIDESGMPKERFSAEFPKEGPSILRIQQVVRGDSAAYFCASSRLAGSQETQYFGPGTRLLVL.

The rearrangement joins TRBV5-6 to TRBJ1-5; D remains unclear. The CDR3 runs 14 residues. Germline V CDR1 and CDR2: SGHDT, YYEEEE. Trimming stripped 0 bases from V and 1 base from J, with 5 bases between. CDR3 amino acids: CASSLVRSNQPQHF. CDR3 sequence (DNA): TGTGCCAGCAGCTTGGTCAGGAGCAATCAGCCCCAGCATTTT.